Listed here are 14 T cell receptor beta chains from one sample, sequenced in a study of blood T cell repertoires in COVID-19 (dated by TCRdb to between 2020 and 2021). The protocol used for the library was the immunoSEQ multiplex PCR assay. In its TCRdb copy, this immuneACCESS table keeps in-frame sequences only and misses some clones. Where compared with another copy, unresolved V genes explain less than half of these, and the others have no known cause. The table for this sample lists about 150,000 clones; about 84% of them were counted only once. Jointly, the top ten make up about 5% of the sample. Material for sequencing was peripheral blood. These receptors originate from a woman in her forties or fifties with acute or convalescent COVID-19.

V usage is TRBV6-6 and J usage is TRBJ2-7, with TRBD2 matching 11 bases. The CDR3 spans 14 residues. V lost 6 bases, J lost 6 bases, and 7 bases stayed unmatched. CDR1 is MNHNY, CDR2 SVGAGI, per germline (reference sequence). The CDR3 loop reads CASSLAGGPTEQYF. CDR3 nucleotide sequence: TGTGCCAGCAGCTTAGCGGGGGGGCCGACCGAGCAGTACTTC.

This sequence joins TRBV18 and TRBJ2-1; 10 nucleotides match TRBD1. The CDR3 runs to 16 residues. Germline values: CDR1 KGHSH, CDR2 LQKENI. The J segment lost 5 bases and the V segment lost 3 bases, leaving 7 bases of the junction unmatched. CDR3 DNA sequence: TGTGCCAGCTCACCGGGACAGGGGACGACCCACAATGAGCAGTTCTTC. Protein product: CASSPGQGTTHNEQFF.

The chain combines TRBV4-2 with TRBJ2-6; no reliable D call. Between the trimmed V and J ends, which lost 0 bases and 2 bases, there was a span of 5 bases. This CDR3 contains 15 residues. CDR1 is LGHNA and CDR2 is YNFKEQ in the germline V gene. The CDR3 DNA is TGTGCCAGCAGCCAAGAAAGCGCTGGGGCCAACGTCCTGACTTTC. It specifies CASSQESAGANVLTF.

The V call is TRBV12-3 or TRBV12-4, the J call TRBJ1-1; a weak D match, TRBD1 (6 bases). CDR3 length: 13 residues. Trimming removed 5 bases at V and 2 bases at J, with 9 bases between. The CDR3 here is CASSGGFNTEAFF. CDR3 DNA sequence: TGTGCCAGCAGTGGGGGCTTTAACACTGAAGCTTTCTTT.

CDR3 in amino acids: CASGSSAGNTIYF. The DNA of the CDR3 is TGTGCTAGTGGTTCGTCAGCTGGAAACACCATATATTTT. V and J are TRBV12-5 and TRBJ1-3; the D is unclear. V was trimmed by 4 bases and J by 2 bases, leaving 6 bases between them. The CDR3 has 13 amino acids. Germline V gene data show CDR1 as LGHNT and CDR2 as FRNRAP.

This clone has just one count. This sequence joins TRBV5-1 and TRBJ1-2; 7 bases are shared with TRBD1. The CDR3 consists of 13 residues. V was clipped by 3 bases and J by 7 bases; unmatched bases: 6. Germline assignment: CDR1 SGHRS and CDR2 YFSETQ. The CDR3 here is CASSSQGDGGYTF. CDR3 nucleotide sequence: TGCGCCAGCAGCTCCCAGGGGGACGGTGGCTACACCTTC.

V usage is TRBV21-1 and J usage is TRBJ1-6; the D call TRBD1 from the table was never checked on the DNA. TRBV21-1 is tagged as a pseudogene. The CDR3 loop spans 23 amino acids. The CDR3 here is CASSKKEPGRVLPRLSYNSPLHF. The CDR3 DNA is TGTGCCAGCAGCAAAAAAGAACCAGGCAGGGTTTTACCACGCCTGTCCTATAATTCACCCCTCCACTTT.

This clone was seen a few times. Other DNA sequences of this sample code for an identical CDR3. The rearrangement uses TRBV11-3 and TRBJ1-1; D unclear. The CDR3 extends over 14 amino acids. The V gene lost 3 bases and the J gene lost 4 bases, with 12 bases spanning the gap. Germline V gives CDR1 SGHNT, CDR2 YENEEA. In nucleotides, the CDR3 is TGTGCCAGCAGCTTCACCGGGGAAGGCACTGAAGCTTTCTTT. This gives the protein CASSFTGEGTEAFF.

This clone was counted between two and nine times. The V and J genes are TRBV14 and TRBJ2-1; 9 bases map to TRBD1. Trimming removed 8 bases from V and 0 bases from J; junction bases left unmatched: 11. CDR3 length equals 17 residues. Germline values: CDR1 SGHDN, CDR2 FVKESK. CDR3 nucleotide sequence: TGTGCCAGCCCAAGCGGTTGGGACAGGGACTCCTACAATGAGCAGTTCTTC. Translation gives CASPSGWDRDSYNEQFF.

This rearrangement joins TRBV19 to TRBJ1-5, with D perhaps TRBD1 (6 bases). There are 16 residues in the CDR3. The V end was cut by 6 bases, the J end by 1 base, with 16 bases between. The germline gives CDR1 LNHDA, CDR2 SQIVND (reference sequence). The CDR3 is CASRERGAQSNQPQHF. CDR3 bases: TGTGCCAGTAGAGAACGGGGGGCCCAGAGCAATCAGCCCCAGCATTTT.

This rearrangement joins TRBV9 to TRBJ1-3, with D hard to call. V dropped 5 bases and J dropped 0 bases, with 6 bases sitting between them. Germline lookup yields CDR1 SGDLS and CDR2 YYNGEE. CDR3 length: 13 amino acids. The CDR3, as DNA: TGTGCCAGCAGTAATTCCTCTGGAAACACCATATATTTT. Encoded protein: CASSNSSGNTIYF.

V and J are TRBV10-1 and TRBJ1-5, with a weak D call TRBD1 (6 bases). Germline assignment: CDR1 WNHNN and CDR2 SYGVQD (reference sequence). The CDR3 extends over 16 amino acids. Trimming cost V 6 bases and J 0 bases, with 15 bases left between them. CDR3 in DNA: TGCGCCAGCAGAGGGGGATTAGTTTATAGCAATCAGCCCCAGCATTTT. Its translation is CASRGGLVYSNQPQHF.

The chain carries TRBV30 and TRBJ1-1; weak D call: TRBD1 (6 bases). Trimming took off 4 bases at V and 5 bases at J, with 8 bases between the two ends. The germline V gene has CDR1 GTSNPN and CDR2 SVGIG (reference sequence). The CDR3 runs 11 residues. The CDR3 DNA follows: TGTGCCTGGATGGGGGCAACTGAAGCTTTCTTT. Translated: CAWMGATEAFF.

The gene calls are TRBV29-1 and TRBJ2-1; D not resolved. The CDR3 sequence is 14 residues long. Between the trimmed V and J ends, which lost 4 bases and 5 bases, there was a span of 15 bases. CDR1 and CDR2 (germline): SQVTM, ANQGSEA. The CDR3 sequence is CSVAKVGGHNEQFF. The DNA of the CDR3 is TGCAGCGTTGCGAAAGTAGGCGGCCACAATGAGCAGTTCTTC.